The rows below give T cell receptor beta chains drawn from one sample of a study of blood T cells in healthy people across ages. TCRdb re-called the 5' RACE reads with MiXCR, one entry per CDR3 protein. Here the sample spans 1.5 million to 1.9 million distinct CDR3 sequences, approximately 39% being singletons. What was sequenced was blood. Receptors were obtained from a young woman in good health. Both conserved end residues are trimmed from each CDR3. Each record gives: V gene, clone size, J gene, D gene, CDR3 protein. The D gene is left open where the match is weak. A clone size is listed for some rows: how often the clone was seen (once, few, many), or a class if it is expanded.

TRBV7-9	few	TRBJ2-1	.	ASSLFPGESDEQF
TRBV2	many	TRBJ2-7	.	ASRADTYEQY
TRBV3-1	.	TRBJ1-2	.	ASSQTGSGGYT
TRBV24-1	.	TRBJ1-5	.	ATSDGGAGNQPQH
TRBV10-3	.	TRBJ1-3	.	ASRPTGSGNTIY
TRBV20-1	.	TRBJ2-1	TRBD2	SASAILAGEVKEQF
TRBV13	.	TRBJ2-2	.	ASSVGGRFGELF
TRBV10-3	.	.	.	AISESAGTDEQY
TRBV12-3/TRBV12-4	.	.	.	ASSLVGTGPQETQY
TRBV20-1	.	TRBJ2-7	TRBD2	SATSGGDEQY
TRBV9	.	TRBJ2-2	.	ASSVGVVNTGELF
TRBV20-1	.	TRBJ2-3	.	SAISIAFTSTDTQY
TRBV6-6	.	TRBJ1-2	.	ASGSTGSNYGYT
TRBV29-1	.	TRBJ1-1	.	SVDRRGGTEAF
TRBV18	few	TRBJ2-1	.	ASSLTRGGYEQF
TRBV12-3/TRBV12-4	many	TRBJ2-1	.	ASSSRRTALKTYNEQF